Detailed here is one T cell receptor beta chain. Trimming took 4 bases from V and 0 from J; bases not matched to a gene: 11. The CDR3 runs to 20 residues. Germline V gives CDR1 KGHDR, CDR2 SFDVKD. The authors prepared the TCRbeta library with unique molecular identifiers. Each CDR3 protein is one row after TCRdb ran MiXCR on the PCR reads. The sample includes almost 400,000 distinct CDR3 sequences, 20% of them seen just once. The data originate from a study of T-cell reconstitution after alpha-beta-depleted transplantation in children. J is TRBJ2-1 and V is TRBV24-1; TRBD2 matches at 13 bases. This clonotype was sampled from a human donor who donated a stem cell graft to a child with acute myeloid leukemia. This specimen was PBMCs from the stem cell graft donor, taken from the stem cell graft. CDR3 sequence: CATSDPGTSGITFSYNEQFF. The CDR3 region has the DNA TGTGCCACCAGTGACCCCGGGACTAGCGGGATTACTTTCTCCTACAATGAGCAGTTCTTC.